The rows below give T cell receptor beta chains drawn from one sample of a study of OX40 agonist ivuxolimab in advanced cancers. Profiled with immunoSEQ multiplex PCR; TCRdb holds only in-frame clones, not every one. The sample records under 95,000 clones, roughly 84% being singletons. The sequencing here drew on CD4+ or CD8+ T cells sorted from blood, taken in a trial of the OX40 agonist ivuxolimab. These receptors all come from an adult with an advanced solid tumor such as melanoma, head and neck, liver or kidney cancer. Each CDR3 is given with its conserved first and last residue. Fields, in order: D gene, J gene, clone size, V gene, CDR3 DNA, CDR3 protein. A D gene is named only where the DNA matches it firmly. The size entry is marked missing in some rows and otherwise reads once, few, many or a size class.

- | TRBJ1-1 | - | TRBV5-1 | TGCGCCAGCAGCTTGGGACAGAGGGGAACTGAAGCTTTCTTT | CASSLGQRGTEAFF
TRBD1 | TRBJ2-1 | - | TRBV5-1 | TGCGCCAGCAGTTTTGGGACAGGGGGACGCAATGAGCAGTTCTTC | CASSFGTGGRNEQFF
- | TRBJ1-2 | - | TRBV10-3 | TGTGCCATCAGTGCACAGGGCTATGGCTACACCTTC | CAISAQGYGYTF
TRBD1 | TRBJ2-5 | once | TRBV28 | TGTGCCAGCAGTTTGGGGTGGACAGGGGGTTTAGAGACCCAGTACTTC | CASSLGWTGGLETQYF
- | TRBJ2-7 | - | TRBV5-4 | TGTGCCAGCAGCCTGGGAGGAACAATCTACGAGCAGTACTTC | CASSLGGTIYEQYF
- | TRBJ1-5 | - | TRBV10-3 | TGTGCCATCAGTGACCCTGGGACACCCAGCAATCAGCCCCAGCATTTT | CAISDPGTPSNQPQHF
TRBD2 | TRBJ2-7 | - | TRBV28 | TGTGCCAGCATATCGGGGACTACCTCCTACGAGCAGTACTTC | CASISGTTSYEQYF
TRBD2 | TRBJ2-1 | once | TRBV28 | TGTGCCAGCAGCCCAGGACTAGCGGAATACAATGAGCAGTTCTTC | CASSPGLAEYNEQFF
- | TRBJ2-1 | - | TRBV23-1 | TGCGCCAGCAGTCAAAGCCGTGGGCCTCCGGAGGATGAGCAGTTCTTC | CASSQSRGPPEDEQFF
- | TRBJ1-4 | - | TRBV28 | TGTGCCAGCAGTTTAAGGAGAGCGAAACTGTTTTTT | CASSLRRAKLFF
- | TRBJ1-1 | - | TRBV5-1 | TGCGCCAGCAGCTTGCAGGGGACCATAGCTAACACTGAAGCTTTCTTT | CASSLQGTIANTEAFF
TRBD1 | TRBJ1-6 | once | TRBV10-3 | TGTGCCATCAGTAGGACAGGGGGCAATTCACCCCTCCACTTT | CAISRTGGNSPLHF
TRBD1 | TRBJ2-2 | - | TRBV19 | TGTGCCAGTAGTAGGGGACAGCCCACCGGGGAGCTGTTTTTT | CASSRGQPTGELFF
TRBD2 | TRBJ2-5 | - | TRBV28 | TGTGCCAGCAGTAAGAGCGGGAGTGGGGAGACCCAGTACTTC | CASSKSGSGETQYF
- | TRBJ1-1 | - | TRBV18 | TGTGCCAGCTCACCATATTCGGGCTTGTCCACTGAAGCTTTCTTT | CASSPYSGLSTEAFF
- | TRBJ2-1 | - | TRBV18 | TGTGCCAGCTCACCACCGGCGGGTTTCACCTACAATGAGCAGTTCTTC | CASSPPAGFTYNEQFF
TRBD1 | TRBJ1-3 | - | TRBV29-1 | TGCAGCGCCCGGGGACAGGGGGACATTTCTTCTGGAAACACCATATATTTT | CSARGQGDISSGNTIYF
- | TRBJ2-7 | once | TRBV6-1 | TGTGCCGCAAGTGTGCAGCGTGTGGGGGAGCAGTACTTC | CAASVQRVGEQYF
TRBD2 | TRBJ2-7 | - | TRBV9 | TGTGCCAGCAGCGTAGGACCAGCGGGAGGACGAGAGCAGTACTTC | CASSVGPAGGREQYF
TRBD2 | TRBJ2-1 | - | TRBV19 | TGTGCCAGTAGTTTCGAGCGGGACGTATACAATGAGCAGTTCTTC | CASSFERDVYNEQFF
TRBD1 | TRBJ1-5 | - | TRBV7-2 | TGTGCCAGCAGCTTAGCGGGGGGACAGGGGAATCAGCCCCAGCATTTT | CASSLAGGQGNQPQHF
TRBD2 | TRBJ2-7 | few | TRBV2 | TGTGCCAGCAGTGATGGGAGGGCCCCCTACGAGCAGTACTTC | CASSDGRAPYEQYF
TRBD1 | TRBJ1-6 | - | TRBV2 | TGTGCCAGCAAACCCGGGACAGGGAATAATTCACCCCTCCACTTT | CASKPGTGNNSPLHF
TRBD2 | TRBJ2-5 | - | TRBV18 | TGTGCCAGCTCACCCCTAGCGGGAGGGCCGAAGGAGACCCAGTACTTC | CASSPLAGGPKETQYF
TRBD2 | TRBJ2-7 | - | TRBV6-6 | TGTGCCAGCACTAAGGGAGCGGGAGCCCCCGAGCAGTACTTC | CASTKGAGAPEQYF
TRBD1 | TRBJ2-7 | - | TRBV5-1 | TGCGCCAGCTTCCTTTCACCGGGACAGGGAATGTCCGAGCAGTACTTC | CASFLSPGQGMSEQYF
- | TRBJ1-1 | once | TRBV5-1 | TGCGCCAGCAGCTTATTCCCTGGTTTAACGGGCACTGAAGCTTTCTTT | CASSLFPGLTGTEAFF
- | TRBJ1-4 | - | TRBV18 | TGTGCCAGCTCACCAAGGACAGAAGGGAGTGAAAAACTGTTTTTT | CASSPRTEGSEKLFF
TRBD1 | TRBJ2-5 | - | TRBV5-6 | TGTGCCAGCAGCTTGACTCAGGGGGCTGGATCTGAGACCCAGTACTTC | CASSLTQGAGSETQYF
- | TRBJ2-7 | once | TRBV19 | TGTGCCAGTAGTCTAAGGACAGTCTCCTACGAGCAGTACTTC | CASSLRTVSYEQYF
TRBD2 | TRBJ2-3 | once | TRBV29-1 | TGCAGCGTCGGACTAGCGGGAGTATCGGCTACGCAGTATTTT | CSVGLAGVSATQYF
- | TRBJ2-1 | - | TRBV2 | TGTGCCAGCAGTGAATGGCGAGGGAGCGGTTACAATGAGCAGTTCTTC | CASSEWRGSGYNEQFF
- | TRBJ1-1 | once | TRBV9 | TGTGCCAGCAGCGTCCTAAGGGGGACCTCTGAAGCTTTCTTT | CASSVLRGTSEAFF
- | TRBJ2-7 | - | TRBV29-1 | TGCAGCGTGGCGGGCCCCATGCCAGACGCCTACGAGCAGTACTTC | CSVAGPMPDAYEQYF
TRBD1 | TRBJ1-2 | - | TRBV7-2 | TGTGCCAGCAGCTTAGGTCCGGGACAGGGGCAGAATGGCTACACCTTC | CASSLGPGQGQNGYTF
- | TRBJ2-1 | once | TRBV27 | TGTGCCAGCAGCTCTCGCGGGGCCCTTTATGAGCAGTTCTTC | CASSSRGALYEQFF
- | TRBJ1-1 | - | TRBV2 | TGTGCCAGCAGCCCCAACAGGGCGAACACTGAAGCTTTCTTT | CASSPNRANTEAFF
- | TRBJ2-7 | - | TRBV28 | TGTGCCAGCAGCCGGGGGCCCTTTTACGAGCAGTACTTC | CASSRGPFYEQYF
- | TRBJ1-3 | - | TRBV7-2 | TGTGCCAGCAGCTTAGGGAGGGGCGCGGCTGGAAACACCATATATTTT | CASSLGRGAAGNTIYF
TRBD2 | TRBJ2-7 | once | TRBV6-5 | TGTGCCAGCAGTTCAGGAAACGGGAGGTGGTACTTC | CASSSGNGRWYF
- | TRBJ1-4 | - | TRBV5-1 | TGCGCCAGCAGTCCGTACAGGGTGGAAGTCGAAAAACTGTTTTTT | CASSPYRVEVEKLFF
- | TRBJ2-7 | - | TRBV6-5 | TGTGCCACCTTTGGCCCTCCCTCCTACGAGCAGTACTTC | CATFGPPSYEQYF
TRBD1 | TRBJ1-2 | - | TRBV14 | TGTGCCAGCAGCTACAGGGGACAGTCGTATGGCTACACCTTC | CASSYRGQSYGYTF
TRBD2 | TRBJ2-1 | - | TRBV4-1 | TGCGCCAGCAGCCAATTGGGACTAGCGGGAGGGTCCTCATACAATGAGCAGTTCTTC | CASSQLGLAGGSSYNEQFF
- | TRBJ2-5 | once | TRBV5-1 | TGCGCCAGCAGCTTGCCTTCTTTCCAAGAGACCCAGTACTTC | CASSLPSFQETQYF
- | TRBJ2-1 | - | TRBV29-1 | TGCAGCGGTCGGGTGCGCTCCTACAATGAGCAGTTCTTC | CSGRVRSYNEQFF
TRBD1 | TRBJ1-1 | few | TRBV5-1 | TGCGCCAGCAGTCGCGCAGGGGGTAACACTGAAGCTTTCTTT | CASSRAGGNTEAFF
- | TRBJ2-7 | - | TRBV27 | TGTGCCAGCAGTTTGGGACCCGGAGAGACCGTCTACGAGCAGTACTTC | CASSLGPGETVYEQYF
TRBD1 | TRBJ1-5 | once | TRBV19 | TGTGCCAGTAGCCGGTTTGGGACAGGGGGTAATCAGCCCCAGCATTTT | CASSRFGTGGNQPQHF
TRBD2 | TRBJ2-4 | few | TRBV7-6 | TGTGCCAGCAGCTTAGAGGCGGGAGCTGGAAACATTCAGTACTTC | CASSLEAGAGNIQYF
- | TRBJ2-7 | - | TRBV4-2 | TGTGCCAGCAGCTTGGGGCTACCAGCCTACGAGCAGTACTTC | CASSLGLPAYEQYF
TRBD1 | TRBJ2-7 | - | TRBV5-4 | TGTGCCAGCAGCTCCCCGGGACAGGGAAAAGGGGCCTACGAGCAGTACTTC | CASSSPGQGKGAYEQYF
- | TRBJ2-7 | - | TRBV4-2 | TGTGCCAGCAGCCAAGTGGGCTACGAGCAGTACTTC | CASSQVGYEQYF
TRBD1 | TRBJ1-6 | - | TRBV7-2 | TGTGCCAGCAGCCCAGGGACAGGTTGGGATTCACCCCTCCACTTT | CASSPGTGWDSPLHF